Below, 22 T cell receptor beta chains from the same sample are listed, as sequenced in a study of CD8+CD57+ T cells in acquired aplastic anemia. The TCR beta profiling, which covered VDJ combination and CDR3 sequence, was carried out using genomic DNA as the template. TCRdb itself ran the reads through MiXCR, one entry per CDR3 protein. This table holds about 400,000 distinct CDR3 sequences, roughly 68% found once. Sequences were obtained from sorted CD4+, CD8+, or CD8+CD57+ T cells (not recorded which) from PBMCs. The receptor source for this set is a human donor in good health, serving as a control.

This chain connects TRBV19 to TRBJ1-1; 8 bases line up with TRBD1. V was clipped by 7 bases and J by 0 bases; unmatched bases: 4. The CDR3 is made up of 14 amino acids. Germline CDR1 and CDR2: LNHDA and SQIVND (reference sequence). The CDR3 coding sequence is TGTGCCAGTAACCGGGACAGGATGAACACTGAAGCTTTCTTT. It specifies CASNRDRMNTEAFF. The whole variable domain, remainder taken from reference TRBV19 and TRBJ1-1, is DGGITQSPKYLFRKEGQNVTLSCEQNLNHDAMYWYRQDPGQGLRLIYYSQIVNDFQKGDIAEGYSVSREKKESFPLTVTSAQKNPTAFYLCASNRDRMNTEAFFGQGTRLTVV.

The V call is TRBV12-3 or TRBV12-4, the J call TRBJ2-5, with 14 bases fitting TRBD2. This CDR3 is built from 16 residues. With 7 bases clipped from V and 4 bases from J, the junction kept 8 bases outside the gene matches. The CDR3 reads CASTVRLAGGRETQYF. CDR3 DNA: TGTGCCAGCACCGTTAGACTAGCGGGGGGGCGAGAGACCCAGTACTTC.

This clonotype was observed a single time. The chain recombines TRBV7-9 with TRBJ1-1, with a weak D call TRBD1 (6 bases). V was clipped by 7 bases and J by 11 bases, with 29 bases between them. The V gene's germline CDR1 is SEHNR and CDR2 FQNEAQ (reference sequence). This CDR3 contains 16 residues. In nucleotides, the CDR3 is TGTGCCAGCAACACATACGGGGGGGACACTGAAGCTTTCGCTTTCTTT. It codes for CASNTYGGDTEAFAFF.

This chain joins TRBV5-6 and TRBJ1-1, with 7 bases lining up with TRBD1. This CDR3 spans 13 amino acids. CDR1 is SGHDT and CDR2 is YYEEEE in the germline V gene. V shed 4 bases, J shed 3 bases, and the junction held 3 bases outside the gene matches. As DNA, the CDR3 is TGTGCCAGCAGCGGGGGGACAGACACTGAAGCTTTCTTT. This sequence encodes CASSGGTDTEAFF.

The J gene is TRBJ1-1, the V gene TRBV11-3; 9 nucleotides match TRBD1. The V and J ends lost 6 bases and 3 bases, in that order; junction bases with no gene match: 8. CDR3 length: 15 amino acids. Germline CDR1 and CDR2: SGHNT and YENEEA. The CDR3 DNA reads TGTGCCAGCAGATCCGGGACAGGGTTTGACACTGAAGCTTTCTTT. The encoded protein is CASRSGTGFDTEAFF.

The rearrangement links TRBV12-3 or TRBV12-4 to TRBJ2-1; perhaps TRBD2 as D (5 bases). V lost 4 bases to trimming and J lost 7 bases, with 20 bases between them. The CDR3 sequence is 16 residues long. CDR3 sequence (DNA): TGTGCCAGCAGTTGTTCCCGGGGAAGGGCGTGGAATGAGCAGTTCTTC. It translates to CASSCSRGRAWNEQFF.

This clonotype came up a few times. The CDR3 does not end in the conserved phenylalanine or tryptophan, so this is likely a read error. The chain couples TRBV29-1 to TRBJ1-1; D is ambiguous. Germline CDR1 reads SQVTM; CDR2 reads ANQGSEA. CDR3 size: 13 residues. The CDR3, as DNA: TGCAACGTTTATAGGCAGGCGAACACTGAAGCTTTCATT. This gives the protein CNVYRQANTEAFI.

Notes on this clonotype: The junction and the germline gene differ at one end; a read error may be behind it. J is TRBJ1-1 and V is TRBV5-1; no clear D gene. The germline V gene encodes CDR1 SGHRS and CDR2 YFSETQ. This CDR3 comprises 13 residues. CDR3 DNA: TGTGCCAGCAGCACCGGGTCGGGCGGTGAAGCTTTCTTT. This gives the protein CASSTGSGGEAFF. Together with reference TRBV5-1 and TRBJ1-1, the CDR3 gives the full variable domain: KAGVTQTPRYLIKTRGQQVTLSCSPISGHRSVSWYQQTPGQGLQFLFEYFSETQRNKGNFPGRFSGRQFSNSRSEMNVSTLELGDSALYLCASSTGSGGEAFFGQGTRLTVV.

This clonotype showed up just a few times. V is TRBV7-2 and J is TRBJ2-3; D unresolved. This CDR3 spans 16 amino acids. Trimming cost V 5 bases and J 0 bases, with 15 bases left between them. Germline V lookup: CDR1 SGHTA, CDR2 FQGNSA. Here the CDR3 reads CASSHTSGSSTDTQYF. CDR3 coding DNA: TGTGCCAGCAGCCACACCTCTGGATCTAGCACAGATACGCAGTATTTT.

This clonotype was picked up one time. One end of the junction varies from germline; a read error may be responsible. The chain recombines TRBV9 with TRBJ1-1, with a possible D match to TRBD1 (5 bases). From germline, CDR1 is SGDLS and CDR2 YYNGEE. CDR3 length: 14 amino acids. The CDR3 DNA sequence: TGCGCCAGCAGCTCAGGACACCGGGTAACTGCAGCTTTCTTT. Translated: CASSSGHRVTAAFF.

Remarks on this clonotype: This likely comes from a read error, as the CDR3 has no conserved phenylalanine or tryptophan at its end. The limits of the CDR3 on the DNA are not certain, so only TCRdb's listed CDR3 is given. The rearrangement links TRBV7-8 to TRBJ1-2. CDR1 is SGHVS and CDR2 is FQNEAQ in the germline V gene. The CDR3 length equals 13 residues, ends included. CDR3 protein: CASSFRVSPETQY.

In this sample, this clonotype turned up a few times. In DNA form, the CDR3 reads TGCAGTGCTAGAGATTGGGGCAGGGGGGCGATGAACACTGAAGCTTTCTTT. It is translated as CSARDWGRGAMNTEAFF. The chain recombines TRBV20-1 with TRBJ1-1, with 7 bases matching TRBD1. The CDR3 length is 17 residues. V dropped 0 bases and J dropped 0; count of bases not matched to a gene: 10. CDR1 and CDR2 from the germline V gene are DFQATT and SNEGSKA (reference sequence).

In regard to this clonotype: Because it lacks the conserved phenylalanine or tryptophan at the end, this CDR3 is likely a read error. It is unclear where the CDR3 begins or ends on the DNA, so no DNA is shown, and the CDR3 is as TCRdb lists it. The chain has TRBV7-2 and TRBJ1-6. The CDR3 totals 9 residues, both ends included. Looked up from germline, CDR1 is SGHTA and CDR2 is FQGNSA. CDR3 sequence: CASSLPQNY.

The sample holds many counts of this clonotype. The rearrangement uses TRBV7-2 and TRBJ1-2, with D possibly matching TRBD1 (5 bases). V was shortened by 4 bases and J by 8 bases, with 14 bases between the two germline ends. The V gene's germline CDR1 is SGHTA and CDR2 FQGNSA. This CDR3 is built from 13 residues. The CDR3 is CASSWDSRGGYTF. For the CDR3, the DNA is TGTGCCAGCAGCTGGGATTCGAGGGGAGGCTACACCTTC. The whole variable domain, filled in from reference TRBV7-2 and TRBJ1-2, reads GAGVSQSPSNKVTEKGKDVELRCDPISGHTALYWYRQSLGQGLEFLIYFQGNSAPDKSGLPSDRFSAERTGGSVSTLTIQRTQQEDSAVYLCASSWDSRGGYTFGSGTRLTVV.

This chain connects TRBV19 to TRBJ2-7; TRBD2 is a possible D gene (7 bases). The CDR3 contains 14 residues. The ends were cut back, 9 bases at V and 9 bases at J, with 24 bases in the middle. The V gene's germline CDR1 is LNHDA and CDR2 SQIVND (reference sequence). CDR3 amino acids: CASSLDGGHHAQYF. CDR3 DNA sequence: TGTGCCAGCAGCTTAGACGGGGGGCACCACGCGCAGTACTTC.

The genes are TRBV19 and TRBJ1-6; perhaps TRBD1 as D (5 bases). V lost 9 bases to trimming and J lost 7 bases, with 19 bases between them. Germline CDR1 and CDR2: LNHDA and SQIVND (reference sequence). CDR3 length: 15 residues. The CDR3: CASSLVGTVNSPLHF. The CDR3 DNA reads TGTGCCAGCAGCTTAGTCGGGACCGTGAATTCACCCCTCCACTTT. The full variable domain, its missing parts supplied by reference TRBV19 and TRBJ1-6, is DGGITQSPKYLFRKEGQNVTLSCEQNLNHDAMYWYRQDPGQGLRLIYYSQIVNDFQKGDIAEGYSVSREKKESFPLTVTSAQKNPTAFYLCASSLVGTVNSPLHFGNGTRLTVT.

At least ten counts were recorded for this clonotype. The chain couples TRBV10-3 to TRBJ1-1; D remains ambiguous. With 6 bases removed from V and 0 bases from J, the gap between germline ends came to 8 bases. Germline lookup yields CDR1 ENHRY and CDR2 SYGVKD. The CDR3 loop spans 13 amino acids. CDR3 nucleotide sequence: TGTGCCATCAGCAAAGATGTGAACACTGAAGCTTTCTTT. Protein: CAISKDVNTEAFF.

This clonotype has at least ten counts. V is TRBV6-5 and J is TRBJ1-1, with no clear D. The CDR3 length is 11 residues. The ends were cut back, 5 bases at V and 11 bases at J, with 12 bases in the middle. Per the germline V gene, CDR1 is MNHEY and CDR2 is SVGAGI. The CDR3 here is CASSTDGRAFF. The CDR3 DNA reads TGTGCCAGCAGTACCGACGGACGGGCTTTCTTT.

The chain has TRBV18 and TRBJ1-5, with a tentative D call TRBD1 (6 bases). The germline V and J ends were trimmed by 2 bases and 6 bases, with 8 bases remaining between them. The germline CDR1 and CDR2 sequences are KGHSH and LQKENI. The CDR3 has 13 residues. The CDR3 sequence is CASSPKGVQPQHF. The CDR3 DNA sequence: TGTGCCAGCTCACCAAAGGGGGTTCAGCCCCAGCATTTT.

CDR3: CSASSQDTQSQYF. For the CDR3, the DNA is TGCAGTGCTAGCTCCCAAGACACCCAGTCGCAGTATTTT. The genes are TRBV20-1 and TRBJ2-3; D ambiguous. CDR1 DFQATT and CDR2 SNEGSKA come from the germline V gene (reference sequence). This CDR3 region has 13 residues. Trimming removed 3 bases from V and 10 bases from J, with 17 bases in between.

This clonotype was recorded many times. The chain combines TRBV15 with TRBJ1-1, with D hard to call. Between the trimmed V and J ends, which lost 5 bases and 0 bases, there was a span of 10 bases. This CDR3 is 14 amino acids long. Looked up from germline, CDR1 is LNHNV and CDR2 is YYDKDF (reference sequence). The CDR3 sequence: CATSRTRMNTEAFF. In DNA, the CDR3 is TGTGCCACCAGCCGCACTAGGATGAACACTGAAGCTTTCTTT.

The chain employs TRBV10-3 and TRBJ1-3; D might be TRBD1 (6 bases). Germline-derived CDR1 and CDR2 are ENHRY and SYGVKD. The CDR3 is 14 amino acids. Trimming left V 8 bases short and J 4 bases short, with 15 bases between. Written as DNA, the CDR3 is TGTGCCATCGCGGACAGCACCGGCGGAAACACCATATATTTT. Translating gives CAIADSTGGNTIYF.